These 32 T cell receptor beta chains were all obtained from the same sample, sequenced in a study of cytomegalovirus exposure and HLA in healthy donors. PCR employed 60 Vbeta and 13 Jbeta primers. This table comes from immunoSEQ multiplex PCR, and its TCRdb copy is limited to in-frame clones, with some not included. The sample contains more than 65,000 clones, around 74% of which appear only once. The sequencing sample was made of PBMCs. All receptors come from a woman aged 60-70 years in good health and CMV-seropositive.

This clone occurred a few times. A read error is the likely source, as a far larger clone sits one nucleotide away. The identical CDR3 is also encoded by other nucleotide sequences in the sample. The rearrangement links TRBV29-1 to TRBJ1-5; D might be TRBD1 (6 bases). Germline CDR1 is SQVTM and CDR2 is ANQGSEA. The CDR3 covers 13 residues. With 5 bases removed from V and 4 bases from J, the gap between germline ends came to 12 bases. The CDR3 sequence is CSVYGGWNQPQHF. The CDR3 DNA reads TGCAGCGTTTATGGGGGCTGGAATCAGCCCCAGCATTTT.

A word on this clone: The sample contains more than one DNA sequence encoding this CDR3. The CDR3 DNA follows: TGTGCCAGCAGTCTGGGACAGGATAATTCACCCCTCCACTTT. Translating it yields CASSLGQDNSPLHF. The chain carries TRBV6-5 and TRBJ1-6, with 8 nucleotides matching TRBD1. The CDR3 runs to 14 residues. The germline gives CDR1 MNHEY, CDR2 SVGAGI. Unmatched junction bases numbered 2, after V lost 5 bases and J lost 5 bases.

As concerns this clone: This same CDR3 is encoded by further DNA sequences in the sample. The V and J genes are TRBV4-2 and TRBJ2-6, with D possibly being TRBD2 (5 bases). The CDR3 is made up of 17 amino acids. CDR1 is LGHNA, CDR2 YNFKEQ, per germline. Trimming took off 2 bases at V and 1 base at J, with 12 bases between the two ends. The CDR3 DNA reads TGTGCCAGCAGCCAACCCTCACGGGGTTCTGGGGCCAACGTCCTGACTTTC. Protein: CASSQPSRGSGANVLTF.

This rearrangement joins TRBV28 to TRBJ1-5; 7 bases align to TRBD1. V lost 10 bases, J lost 3 bases, and 6 bases stayed unmatched. This CDR3 contains 13 residues. CDR1 is MDHEN, CDR2 SYDVKM, per germline. Here the CDR3 DNA reads TGTGCCACCCGACAGGGCTCCAATCAGCCCCAGCATTTT. This gives the protein CATRQGSNQPQHF.

The chain joins TRBV28 to TRBJ2-7; D perhaps matches TRBD1 (6 bases). Trimming took off 7 bases at V and 2 bases at J, with 12 bases between the two ends. Germline lookup yields CDR1 MDHEN and CDR2 SYDVKM. This CDR3 contains 13 residues. The CDR3 DNA reads as TGTGCCAGCAATCAACAGGGTCCCTACGAGCAGTACTTC. It specifies CASNQQGPYEQYF. Together with reference TRBV28 and TRBJ2-7, the CDR3 gives the full variable domain: DVKVTQSSRYLVKRTGEKVFLECVQDMDHENMFWYRQDPGLGLRLIYFSYDVKMKEKGDIPEGYSVSREKKERFSLILESASTNQTSMYLCASNQQGPYEQYFGPGTRLTVT.

The chain couples TRBV5-6 to TRBJ1-5; the D gene is possibly TRBD1 (5 bases). V lost 5 bases to trimming and J lost 3 bases, with 18 bases between them. Germline V gene sequence: CDR1 SGHDT, CDR2 YYEEEE. The length of the CDR3 is 16 residues. CDR3 nucleotide sequence: TGTGCCAGCAGGGGGGGGGAAGGACTAGACAATCAGCCCCAGCATTTT. This codes for CASRGGEGLDNQPQHF.

The chain combines TRBV6-5 with TRBJ1-2; the D gene is possibly TRBD1 (6 bases). CDR3 length: 14 amino acids. Trimming stripped 5 bases from V and 0 bases from J, with 10 bases between. Germline V gene data show CDR1 as MNHEY and CDR2 as SVGAGI. The CDR3 here is CASSLQGTNYGYTF. The DNA of the CDR3 is TGTGCCAGCAGTCTCCAGGGGACTAACTATGGCTACACCTTC.

This chain connects TRBV19 to TRBJ2-5; D possibly corresponds to TRBD2 (7 bases). Deletions cut 3 bases from V and 4 bases from J, with 12 bases between. The CDR3 spans 14 residues. CDR1 is LNHDA, CDR2 SQIVND, per germline (reference sequence). CDR3 sequence reads: CASSITGGAETQYF. CDR3 DNA sequence: TGTGCCAGTAGTATCACGGGGGGCGCAGAGACCCAGTACTTC.

In this sample, this clone turned up a few times. The junction does not match germline at one end; this may be a read error. The J gene is TRBJ1-5, the V gene TRBV6-6; D unresolved. This CDR3 spans 13 amino acids. Looked up from germline, CDR1 is MNHNY and CDR2 is SVGAGI (reference sequence). The CDR3: CASSYFGDQPQHF. In nucleotides, the CDR3 is TGTGCCAGCAGCTACTTCGGTGATCAGCCCCAGCATTTT.

CDR3 sequence: CASSLALASKQFF. The DNA of the CDR3 is TGCGCCAGCAGCTTGGCTCTCGCTAGCAAGCAGTTCTTC. The J gene is TRBJ2-1, the V gene TRBV5-1, with D possibly being TRBD2 (5 bases). CDR1 is SGHRS, CDR2 YFSETQ, per germline. This CDR3 is 13 amino acids long. V dropped 0 bases and J dropped 11 bases, with 12 bases sitting between them.

This rearrangement joins TRBV6-5 to TRBJ2-2, with D possibly TRBD1 on 5 matching bases. Germline CDR1 and CDR2: MNHEY and SVGAGI. The V end was cut by 6 bases, the J end by 5 bases, with 10 bases between. The CDR3 spans 13 residues. CDR3 in DNA: TGTGCCAGCAGCCGCAGGGCGACCGGGGAGCTGTTTTTT. As protein: CASSRRATGELFF.

The chain joins TRBV9 to TRBJ1-1; D is perhaps TRBD1 (5 bases). V was cut by 4 bases and J by 1 base, with 11 bases left in between. Looked up from germline, CDR1 is SGDLS and CDR2 is YYNGEE. The CDR3 has 14 residues. The DNA of the CDR3 is TGTGCCAGCAGCACAAGCAGGGAGAACACTGAAGCTTTCTTT. This gives the protein CASSTSRENTEAFF.

The gene calls are TRBV2 and TRBJ1-2; tentatively, D is TRBD1 (6 bases). This CDR3 region has 14 residues. The V end was cut by 6 bases, the J end by 3 bases, with 14 bases between. Germline-derived CDR1 and CDR2 are SNHLY and FYNNEI. The CDR3 spells CASRATGHDYGYTF. The CDR3 bases are TGTGCCAGCAGAGCCACGGGACATGACTATGGCTACACCTTC. Using reference TRBV2 and TRBJ1-2 for the parts outside the CDR3, the full variable domain is EPEVTQTPSHQVTQMGQEVILRCVPISNHLYFYWYRQILGQKVEFLVSFYNNEISEKSEIFDDQFSVERPDGSNFTLKIRSTKLEDSAMYFCASRATGHDYGYTFGSGTRLTVV.

The V and J genes are TRBV11-2 and TRBJ2-5; possible D gene TRBD2, 7 bases. V gave up 3 bases and J gave up 5 bases, with 10 bases separating them. The CDR3 spans 13 residues. The germline V gene encodes CDR1 SGHAT and CDR2 FQNNGV. CDR3 in DNA: TGTGCCAGCAGCTTGGGGGGGCGGGAGACCCAGTACTTC. Encoded protein: CASSLGGRETQYF.

This clone was counted a few times. Relative to the germline gene, one junction end is altered; a read error may explain this. The chain is built from TRBV7-9 and TRBJ1-5; D remains ambiguous. CDR1 is SEHNR and CDR2 is FQNEAQ in the germline V gene (reference sequence). CDR3 length equals 12 residues. CDR3 protein: CSSSFGPEPQHF. The DNA for the CDR3 is TGTTCCAGCAGCTTTGGCCCCGAGCCCCAGCATTTT.

The V call is TRBV5-1, the J call TRBJ2-3; 12 bases are a match to TRBD2. Germline CDR1 SGHRS, CDR2 YFSETQ. This CDR3 contains 16 residues. With 2 bases clipped from V and 3 bases from J, the junction kept 4 bases outside the gene matches. CDR3 amino acids: CASSFRTSGVTDTQYF. In nucleotides, the CDR3 is TGCGCCAGCAGCTTCCGGACTAGCGGGGTTACAGATACGCAGTATTTT.

The CDR3 region has the DNA TGTGCCAGCAGCATAGGGGGGACTCCCTTTGAGCAGTACTTC. Its protein product is CASSIGGTPFEQYF. The chain is built from TRBV9 and TRBJ2-7; either TRBD1 or TRBD2 may supply D (6 bases each). The CDR3 extends over 14 amino acids. Trimming cost V 4 bases and J 7 bases, with 18 bases left between them. Germline CDR1 and CDR2: SGDLS and YYNGEE.

The chain uses TRBV5-6 and TRBJ2-7; TRBD1 is a possible D gene (7 bases). Trimming took 4 bases from V and 2 from J, leaving 19 bases between them. This CDR3 is 16 amino acids long. The germline gives CDR1 SGHDT, CDR2 YYEEEE. CDR3 amino acids: CASSIRRGLGAYEQYF. The CDR3 nucleotides are TGTGCCAGCAGCATCAGGAGGGGGCTGGGGGCCTACGAGCAGTACTTC.

The CDR3 loop reads CASSQVGLAGAYNEQFF. The CDR3 DNA reads TGCGCCAGCAGCCAAGTGGGACTAGCGGGGGCCTACAATGAGCAGTTCTTC. The gene calls are TRBV4-1 and TRBJ2-1; 14 bases agree with TRBD2. With V trimmed by 1 base and J by 2 bases, 1 base remained unmatched. This CDR3 spans 17 amino acids. Germline CDR1 is MGHRA and CDR2 is YSYEKL.

The chain carries TRBV10-1 and TRBJ2-1, with D uncertain. The germline V and J ends were trimmed by 2 bases and 8 bases, with 10 bases remaining between them. The CDR3 extends over 13 amino acids. Germline CDR1 reads WNHNN; CDR2 reads SYGVQD (reference sequence). DNA for the CDR3: TGCGCCAGCAGTGAGAGCCGATTAGATGAGCAGTTCTTC. Amino acids: CASSESRLDEQFF.

The V call is TRBV29-1, the J call TRBJ2-7, with D perhaps matching TRBD1 (6 bases). V lost 2 bases to trimming and J lost 4 bases, with 12 bases between them. There are 13 residues in the CDR3. The germline V gene has CDR1 SQVTM and CDR2 ANQGSEA. The CDR3 nucleotides are TGCAGCGTTGAACTGGACAGAGCTTACGAGCAGTACTTC. This translates into CSVELDRAYEQYF.

The CDR3 DNA is TGCGCCAGCAGCTTGGAGGCAGGGAACACTGAAGCTTTCTTT. Encoded protein: CASSLEAGNTEAFF. This chain links TRBV5-1 with TRBJ1-1; D not resolved. The CDR3 contains 14 residues. V was shortened by 0 bases and J by 1 base, with 7 bases between the two germline ends. The V gene's germline CDR1 is SGHRS and CDR2 YFSETQ.

This chain joins TRBV10-2 and TRBJ2-5; possibly TRBD1 for D (5 bases). Trimming left V 7 bases short and J 5 bases short, with 11 bases between. Per the germline V gene, CDR1 is WSHSY and CDR2 is SAAADI. CDR3 length: 12 amino acids. CDR3 sequence: CASKQGVETQYF. The CDR3 coding sequence is TGCGCCAGCAAGCAGGGTGTGGAGACCCAGTACTTC.

The genes are TRBV15 and TRBJ2-1; D might be TRBD1 (5 bases). The CDR3 sequence is 17 residues long. The germline CDR1 and CDR2 sequences are LNHNV and YYDKDF (reference sequence). The V and J ends lost 2 bases and 5 bases respectively, with 19 bases between them. CDR3 bases: TGTGCCACCAGCAGAAACCATATGCGACAGATCAACAATGAGCAGTTCTTC. The encoded protein is CATSRNHMRQINNEQFF.

The chain carries TRBV29-1 and TRBJ2-5; a weak D match, TRBD2 (6 bases). Trimming left V 4 bases short and J 0 bases short, with 9 bases between. This CDR3 is 13 amino acids long. CDR1 SQVTM and CDR2 ANQGSEA come from the germline V gene. In DNA form, the CDR3 reads TGCAGCGTTGGTAGCGGCAACCAAGAGACCCAGTACTTC. It encodes CSVGSGNQETQYF.

The chain recombines TRBV5-6 with TRBJ1-2; TRBD1 aligns across 9 bases. The CDR3 sequence is 14 residues long. The germline V gene has CDR1 SGHDT and CDR2 YYEEEE. J gave up 8 bases and V 3 bases, and 8 bases lay outside the gene matches. CDR3 sequence (DNA): TGTGCCAGCAGCTCGTACAGGGGGCACTGGGGCTACACCTTC. Protein sequence: CASSSYRGHWGYTF.

The chain employs TRBV19 and TRBJ2-6; possible D gene TRBD2, 6 bases. Trimming stripped 7 bases from V and 1 base from J, with 11 bases between. The CDR3 runs 15 residues. CDR1 is LNHDA, CDR2 SQIVND, per germline (reference sequence). CDR3 protein: CASTLGGSGANVLTF. CDR3 coding DNA: TGTGCCAGTACCCTCGGAGGGTCTGGGGCCAACGTCCTGACTTTC.

The chain links TRBV5-4 to TRBJ1-6; TRBD1 agrees at 7 bases. The trim removed 5 bases at V and 8 bases at J, leaving 7 bases unmatched. Germline V lookup: CDR1 SGHNT, CDR2 YYREEE (reference sequence). This CDR3 has 14 amino acids. The CDR3 DNA reads TGTGCCAGCAGAGATGAGACAGGGTATTCACCCCTCCACTTT. It codes for CASRDETGYSPLHF.

This chain links TRBV5-4 with TRBJ2-7; D uncertain. Germline CDR1 and CDR2: SGHNT and YYREEE (reference sequence). The CDR3 is 13 residues long. Trimming removed 1 base at V and 2 bases at J, with 7 bases between. CDR3 sequence reads: CASSLPGAYEQYF. As DNA, the CDR3 is TGTGCCAGCAGCTTGCCGGGTGCCTACGAGCAGTACTTC.

This clone was seen more than once but under ten times. This sequence joins TRBV13 and TRBJ2-7; a weak D match, TRBD2 (5 bases). Germline V CDR1 and CDR2: PRHDT, FYEKMQ (reference sequence). Trimming removed 3 bases at V and 6 bases at J, with 9 bases between. The CDR3 is 12 amino acids. The CDR3 nucleotides read TGTGCCAGCAGCTTTCGGGCGGGCGAGCAGTACTTC. It specifies CASSFRAGEQYF.

The V gene is TRBV9, the J gene TRBJ1-2, with 8 bases lining up with TRBD1. This CDR3 spans 14 amino acids. Germline CDR1 reads SGDLS; CDR2 reads YYNGEE. J gave up 3 bases and V 6 bases, and 7 bases lay outside the gene matches. The CDR3 loop is CASTHDRGDYGYTF. CDR3 sequence (DNA): TGTGCCAGCACCCACGACAGGGGAGACTATGGCTACACCTTC.

The chain links TRBV19 to TRBJ1-4, with 10 bases aligning to TRBD1. V shed 4 bases and J 9 bases; nucleotides not matched to a gene: 8. CDR1 and CDR2 (germline): LNHDA, SQIVND (reference sequence). The CDR3 contains 15 residues. CDR3 DNA: TGTGCCAGTAGTAGACCGGGACAGGGGCTACAAAAACTGTTTTTT. It yields the protein CASSRPGQGLQKLFF.